These 9 T cell receptor beta chains share one sample of origin, sequenced in a study of T cells expressing NK-cell markers. TCRdb reprocessed the 5' RACE reads and keeps a single row for each CDR3 protein, giving no DNA. The table for this sample gives about 460,000 distinct CDR3 sequences. Sequences were obtained from blood T cells: a sorted CD56 or NKG2C T cell subset, CD4+ or CD8+ T cells, or bulk PBMC T cells (not recorded which). The receptors here all came from a woman aged 50 to 60 in good health.

The CDR3 sequence: CASSSTSGPTGELFF. The rearrangement links TRBV11-2 to TRBJ2-2; the D call of TRBD2 rests on TCRdb alone, since no DNA is present to check it. CDR1 and CDR2 from the germline V gene are SGHAT and FQNNGV. The CDR3 consists of 15 residues.

The chain links TRBV5-1 to TRBJ1-3; TCRdb selects TRBD1, and the lack of DNA leaves this call unchecked. The CDR3 length is 15 residues. Germline CDR1 SGHRS, CDR2 YFSETQ. CDR3 sequence reads: CASSVGTASGNTIYF.

This rearrangement joins TRBV12-3 or TRBV12-4 to TRBJ1-2. The CDR3 consists of 15 residues. CDR3 protein: CASSTSRTPSEGYTF.

The J gene is TRBJ2-1, the V gene TRBV7-2; checking the TCRdb D call of TRBD2 is not possible without DNA. The CDR3 contains 17 residues. Germline CDR1 is SGHTA and CDR2 is FQGNSA. CDR3 region: CASSLEGREKWNNEQFF.

The J gene is TRBJ2-4, the V gene TRBV12-3 or TRBV12-4; TCRdb designates TRBD1, a call that cannot be tested without DNA. CDR3 length: 17 amino acids. CDR3: CASSLALPGTGKNIQYF.

J is TRBJ2-1 and V is TRBV6-1. The germline V gene encodes CDR1 MNHNS and CDR2 SASEGT. The CDR3 length is 13 residues. The CDR3 here is CASSEERHNEQFF.

The chain carries TRBV18 and TRBJ1-2. Germline V CDR1 and CDR2: KGHSH, LQKENI. The CDR3 is 13 amino acids. CDR3 residues: CASSPNANYGYTF.

The rearrangement links TRBV24-1 to TRBJ2-2. This CDR3 has 11 residues. From germline, CDR1 is KGHDR and CDR2 SFDVKD. CDR3 in amino acids: CATEGTGELFF.

The gene calls are TRBV7-9 and TRBJ1-5. The V gene's germline CDR1 is SEHNR and CDR2 FQNEAQ (reference sequence). The CDR3 is made up of 15 amino acids. CDR3 protein: CASSSRLYSNQPQHF.